What follows are 14 T cell receptor beta chains derived from one specimen sequenced in a study of blood T cell repertoires in COVID-19. Only in-frame clones appear in the TCRdb table, and some are missing; sequencing was by immunoSEQ multiplex PCR. The profile covers 200,000 to 250,000 clones, with around 86% appearing a single time and roughly 3% taken by the ten largest. Source material: peripheral blood. The receptors stem from a woman under 40 who had recovered from COVID-19.

The chain links TRBV6-6 to TRBJ1-6; 9 bases agree with TRBD1. In germline, CDR1 is MNHNY, CDR2 SVGAGI (reference sequence). The CDR3 is made up of 15 amino acids. The V segment lost 0 bases and the J segment 7 bases; nucleotides outside the gene matches: 1. The chain's CDR3 is CASSYSGTGNSPLHF. As DNA, the CDR3 is TGTGCCAGCAGTTACTCCGGGACAGGGAATTCACCCCTCCACTTT.

J is TRBJ1-6 and V is TRBV9; D not resolved. Germline CDR1 SGDLS, CDR2 YYNGEE. V lost 2 bases and J 7 bases, leaving 13 bases between the germline ends. This CDR3 comprises 15 residues. CDR3 in DNA: TGTGCCAGCAGCGTTGAGGGCACTCGCAATTCACCCCTCCACTTT. Amino acid sequence: CASSVEGTRNSPLHF.

This clone was seen only once. Written as DNA, the CDR3 is TGCGCCAGCAGCCAGGGCGCGACAGAGGATGAGCAGTTCTTC. It specifies CASSQGATEDEQFF. The chain carries TRBV4-1 and TRBJ2-1; TRBD1 is a possible D gene (5 bases). Germline V gene lookup returns CDR1 MGHRA and CDR2 YSYEKL. V shed 3 bases and J shed 8 bases, with 14 bases lying between them. The CDR3 sequence is 14 residues long.

This clone appeared a single time. The chain joins TRBV10-3 to TRBJ2-1, with no clear D. This CDR3 is 15 amino acids long. CDR1 and CDR2 (germline): ENHRY, SYGVKD. Trimming cost V 3 bases and J 4 bases, with 13 bases left between them. This CDR3 reads CAISDTGFRYNEQFF. The CDR3 DNA sequence: TGTGCCATCAGTGATACGGGTTTCCGTTACAATGAGCAGTTCTTC.

The chain joins TRBV6-5 to TRBJ1-3, with TRBD1 matching 8 bases. The germline CDR1 and CDR2 sequences are MNHEY and SVGAGI. The CDR3 sequence is 14 residues long. J gave up 4 bases and V 6 bases, and 5 bases lay outside the gene matches. For the CDR3, the DNA is TGTGCCAGCAGGACAGGGGTCCAAGGAAACACCATATATTTT. It specifies CASRTGVQGNTIYF.

This sequence joins TRBV5-1 and TRBJ1-3; D is ambiguous. Germline loops: CDR1 SGHRS, CDR2 YFSETQ. With 5 bases removed from V and 3 bases from J, the gap between germline ends came to 9 bases. The length of the CDR3 is 13 residues. CDR3 bases: TGCGCCAGCAGTGAGGCCGGTGGAAACACCATATATTTT. Protein product: CASSEAGGNTIYF.

The rearrangement links TRBV5-4 to TRBJ2-1; possibly TRBD1 for D (6 bases). V was pared by 5 bases and J by 0 bases, with 15 bases between. In germline, CDR1 is SGHNT, CDR2 YYREEE (reference sequence). The CDR3 has 16 amino acids. The chain's CDR3 is CASSSFDRYSYNEQFF. In DNA, the CDR3 is TGTGCCAGCAGTTCATTCGACAGGTACTCCTACAATGAGCAGTTCTTC.

The gene calls are TRBV7-9 and TRBJ1-3, with 7 bases lining up with TRBD1. Germline CDR1 is SEHNR and CDR2 is FQNEAQ (reference sequence). J lost 6 bases, V lost 5 bases, and 7 bases had no gene match. The CDR3 consists of 14 residues. The DNA of the CDR3 is TGTGCCAGCAGCCCCGGGACAGTTATAAACACCATATATTTT. It translates to CASSPGTVINTIYF.

This clone was seen once. The CDR3 nucleotides read TGTGCTAGTGGTTCGACAGGTTTTTCGGACACCGGGGAGCTGTTTTTT. It is translated as CASGSTGFSDTGELFF. The chain uses TRBV12-5 and TRBJ2-2; possible D gene TRBD1, 6 bases. From germline, CDR1 is LGHNT and CDR2 FRNRAP. Trimming took 4 bases from V and 3 from J, leaving 15 bases between them. This CDR3 spans 16 amino acids.

The chain carries TRBV27 and TRBJ2-7, with a tentative D call TRBD1 (5 bases). Germline values: CDR1 MNHEY, CDR2 SMNVEV (reference sequence). Trimming shortened V by 8 bases and J by 3 bases, and 20 bases separated the two germline ends. CDR3 size: 15 residues. CDR3 coding DNA: TGTGCCAGCGGAGACCCAGGGCAGAGACACTACGAGCAGTACTTC. Amino acids: CASGDPGQRHYEQYF.

This chain connects TRBV7-9 to TRBJ1-2; D uncertain. V was pared by 4 bases and J by 8 bases, with 8 bases between. This CDR3 has 11 residues. Germline V CDR1 and CDR2: SEHNR, FQNEAQ (reference sequence). CDR3 sequence reads: CASSSGEGYTF. CDR3 in DNA: TGTGCCAGCAGCTCGGGAGAGGGCTACACCTTC.

The sample holds many counts of this clone. The chain combines TRBV27 with TRBJ1-2; 9 bases map to TRBD1. The germline CDR1 and CDR2 sequences are MNHEY and SMNVEV (reference sequence). Trimming removed 5 bases from V and 1 base from J; junction bases left unmatched: 8. CDR3 length: 16 amino acids. Here the CDR3 reads CASSTLGTGRNYGYTF. CDR3 nucleotide sequence: TGTGCCAGCAGTACGCTAGGGACAGGGCGTAACTATGGCTACACCTTC.

The chain links TRBV10-3 to TRBJ1-6; D gene uncertain. Germline CDR1 reads ENHRY; CDR2 reads SYGVKD. There are 15 residues in the CDR3. The germline V and J ends were trimmed by 9 bases and 3 bases, with 15 bases remaining between them. The CDR3 reads CAITAEENYNSPLHF. The CDR3 bases are TGTGCCATTACCGCTGAGGAGAACTATAATTCACCCCTCCACTTT.

The V gene is TRBV5-1, the J gene TRBJ2-1; maybe TRBD1 (6 bases). CDR3 length: 16 amino acids. Trimming stripped 4 bases from V and 3 bases from J, with 17 bases between. The germline V gene encodes CDR1 SGHRS and CDR2 YFSETQ. CDR3 in DNA: TGCGCCAGCAGCCCTCGGACGGACAGCATCTACAATGAGCAGTTCTTC. Translating it yields CASSPRTDSIYNEQFF.